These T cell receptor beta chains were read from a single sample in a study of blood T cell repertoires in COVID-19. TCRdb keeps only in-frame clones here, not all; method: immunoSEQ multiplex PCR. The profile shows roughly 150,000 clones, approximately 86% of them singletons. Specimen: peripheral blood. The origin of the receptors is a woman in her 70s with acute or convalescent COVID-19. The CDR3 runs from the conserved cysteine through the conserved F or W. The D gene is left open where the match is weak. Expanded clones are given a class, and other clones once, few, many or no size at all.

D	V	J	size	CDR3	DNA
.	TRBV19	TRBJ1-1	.	CASTVNRDTEAFF	TGTGCCAGTACTGTGAACAGGGACACTGAAGCTTTCTTT
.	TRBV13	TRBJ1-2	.	CASSPTLTANYGYTF	TGTGCCAGCAGCCCAACGTTGACAGCGAACTATGGCTACACCTTC
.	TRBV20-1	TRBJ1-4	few	CSASPQGFGYEKLFF	TGCAGTGCTAGTCCTCAGGGTTTTGGTTATGAAAAACTGTTTTTT
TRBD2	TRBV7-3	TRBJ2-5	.	CASSLGFASGNQETQYF	TGTGCCAGCAGCTTAGGGTTCGCTAGCGGAAACCAAGAGACCCAGTACTTC
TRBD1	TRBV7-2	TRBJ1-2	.	CASSLESRGQGHGYTF	TGTGCCAGCAGCTTAGAGTCTCGGGGACAGGGTCATGGCTACACCTTC
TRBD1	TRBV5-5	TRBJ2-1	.	CASTPGQGFYEQFF	TGTGCCAGCACCCCGGGACAGGGCTTCTATGAGCAGTTCTTC
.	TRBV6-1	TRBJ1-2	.	CASSTNSRVRGYTF	TGTGCCAGCAGTACGAATTCCCGGGTGCGTGGCTACACCTTC
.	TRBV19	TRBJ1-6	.	CASSPKDKYNSPLHF	TGTGCCAGTAGTCCGAAGGACAAGTATAATTCACCCCTCCACTTT
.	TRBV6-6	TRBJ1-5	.	CATAGGRENQPQHF	TGTGCCACCGCGGGGGGCCGTGAAAATCAGCCCCAGCATTTT
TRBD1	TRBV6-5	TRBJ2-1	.	CASSSNRDSYNEQFF	TGTGCCAGCAGTTCCAACCGGGACAGTTACAATGAGCAGTTCTTC
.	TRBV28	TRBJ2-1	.	CASSSQTRGLSVGEQFF	TGTGCCAGCAGTTCACAGACTAGGGGCCTGAGTGTTGGTGAGCAGTTCTTC